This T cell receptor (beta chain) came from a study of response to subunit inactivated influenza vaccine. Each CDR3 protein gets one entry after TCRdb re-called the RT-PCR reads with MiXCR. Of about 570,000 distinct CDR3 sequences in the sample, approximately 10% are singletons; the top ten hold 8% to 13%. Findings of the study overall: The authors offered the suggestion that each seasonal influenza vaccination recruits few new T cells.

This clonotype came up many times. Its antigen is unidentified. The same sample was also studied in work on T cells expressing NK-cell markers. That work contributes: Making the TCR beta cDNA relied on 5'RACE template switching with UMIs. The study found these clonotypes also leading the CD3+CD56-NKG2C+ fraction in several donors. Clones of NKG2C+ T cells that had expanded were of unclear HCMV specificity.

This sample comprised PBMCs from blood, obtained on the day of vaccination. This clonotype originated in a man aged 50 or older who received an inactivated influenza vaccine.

The CDR3, as DNA: TGTGCCAGCAGCCCATCGGGGGTTAGCACAGATACGCAGTATTTT. Amino acid sequence: CASSPSGVSTDTQYF. The rearrangement links TRBV4-2 to TRBJ2-3; maybe TRBD2 (6 bases). Germline CDR1 LGHNA, CDR2 YNFKEQ. V lost 4 bases and J 0 bases, leaving 11 bases between the germline ends. The CDR3 totals 15 residues.